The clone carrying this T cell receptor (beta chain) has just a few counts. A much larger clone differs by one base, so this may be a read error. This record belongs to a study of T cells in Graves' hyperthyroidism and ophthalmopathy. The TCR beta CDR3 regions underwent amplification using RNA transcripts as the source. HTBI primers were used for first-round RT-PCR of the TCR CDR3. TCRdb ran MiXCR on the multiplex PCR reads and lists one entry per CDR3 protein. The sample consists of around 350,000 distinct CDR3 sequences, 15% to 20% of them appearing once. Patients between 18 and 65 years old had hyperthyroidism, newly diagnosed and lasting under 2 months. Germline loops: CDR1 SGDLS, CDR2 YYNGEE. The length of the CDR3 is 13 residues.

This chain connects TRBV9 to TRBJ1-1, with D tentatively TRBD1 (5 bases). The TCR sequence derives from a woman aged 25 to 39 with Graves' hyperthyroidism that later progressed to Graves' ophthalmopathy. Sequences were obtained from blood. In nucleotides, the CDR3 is TGTGTCAGCGCGACAGACTTGAACACTGAAGCTTTCTTT. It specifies CVSATDLNTEAFF.